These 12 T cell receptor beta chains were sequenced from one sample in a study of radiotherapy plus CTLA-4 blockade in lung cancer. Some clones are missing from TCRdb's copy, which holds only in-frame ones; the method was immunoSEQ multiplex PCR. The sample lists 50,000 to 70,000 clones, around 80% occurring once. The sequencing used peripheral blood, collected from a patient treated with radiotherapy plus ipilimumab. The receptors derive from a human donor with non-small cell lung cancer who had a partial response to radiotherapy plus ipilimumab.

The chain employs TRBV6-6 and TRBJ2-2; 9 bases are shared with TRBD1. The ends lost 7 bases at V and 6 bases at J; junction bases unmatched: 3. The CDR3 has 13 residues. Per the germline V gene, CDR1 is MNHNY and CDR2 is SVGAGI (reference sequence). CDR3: CASKRQGAGELFF. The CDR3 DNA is TGTGCCAGCAAGAGACAGGGGGCCGGGGAGCTGTTTTTT.

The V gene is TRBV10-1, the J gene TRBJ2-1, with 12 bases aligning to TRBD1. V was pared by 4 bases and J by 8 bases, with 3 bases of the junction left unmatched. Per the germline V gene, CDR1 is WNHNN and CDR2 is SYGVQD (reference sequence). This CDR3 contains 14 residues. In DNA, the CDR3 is TGCGCCAGCAGTGGGGGACAGGGGGCCTATGAGCAGTTCTTC. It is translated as CASSGGQGAYEQFF.

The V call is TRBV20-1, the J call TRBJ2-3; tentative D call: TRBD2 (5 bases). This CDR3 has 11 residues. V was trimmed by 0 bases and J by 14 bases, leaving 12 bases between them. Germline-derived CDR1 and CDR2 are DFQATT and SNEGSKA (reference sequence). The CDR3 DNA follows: TGCAGTGCTAGAGAGGCGGGCCGCCGGTATTTT. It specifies CSAREAGRRYF.

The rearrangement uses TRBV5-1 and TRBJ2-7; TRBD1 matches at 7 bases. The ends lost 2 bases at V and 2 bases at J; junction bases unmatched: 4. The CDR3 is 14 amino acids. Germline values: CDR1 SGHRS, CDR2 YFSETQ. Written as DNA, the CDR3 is TGCGCCAGCAGCTTTACGCAGGGGGCCTACGAGCAGTACTTC. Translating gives CASSFTQGAYEQYF. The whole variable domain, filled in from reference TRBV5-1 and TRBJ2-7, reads KAGVTQTPRYLIKTRGQQVTLSCSPISGHRSVSWYQQTPGQGLQFLFEYFSETQRNKGNFPGRFSGRQFSNSRSEMNVSTLELGDSALYLCASSFTQGAYEQYFGPGTRLTVT.

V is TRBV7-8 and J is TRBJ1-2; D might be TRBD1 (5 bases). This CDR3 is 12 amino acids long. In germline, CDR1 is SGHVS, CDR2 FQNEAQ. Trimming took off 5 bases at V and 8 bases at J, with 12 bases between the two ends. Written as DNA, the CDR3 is TGTGCCAGCAGCCCTGACAGTTCCGGCTACACCTTC. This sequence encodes CASSPDSSGYTF.

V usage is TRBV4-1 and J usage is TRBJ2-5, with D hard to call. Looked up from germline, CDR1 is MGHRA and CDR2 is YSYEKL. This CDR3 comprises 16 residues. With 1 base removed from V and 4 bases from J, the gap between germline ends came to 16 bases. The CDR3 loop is CASSQVRRDSRETQYF. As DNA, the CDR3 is TGCGCCAGCAGCCAAGTCCGACGCGACTCTAGAGAGACCCAGTACTTC.

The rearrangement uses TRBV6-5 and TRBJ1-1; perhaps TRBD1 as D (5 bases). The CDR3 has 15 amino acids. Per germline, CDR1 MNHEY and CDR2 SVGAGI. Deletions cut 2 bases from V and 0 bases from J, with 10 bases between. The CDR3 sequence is CASSYRGALNTEAFF. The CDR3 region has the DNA TGTGCCAGCAGTTACCGTGGGGCCCTGAACACTGAAGCTTTCTTT.

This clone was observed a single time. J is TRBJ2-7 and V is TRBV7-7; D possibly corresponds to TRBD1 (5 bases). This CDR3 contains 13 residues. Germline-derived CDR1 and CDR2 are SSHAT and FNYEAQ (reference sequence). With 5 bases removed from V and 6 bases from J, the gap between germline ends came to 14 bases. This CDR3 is CASSPTASSEQYF. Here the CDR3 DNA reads TGTGCCAGCAGCCCGACAGCTTCTTCCGAGCAGTACTTC.

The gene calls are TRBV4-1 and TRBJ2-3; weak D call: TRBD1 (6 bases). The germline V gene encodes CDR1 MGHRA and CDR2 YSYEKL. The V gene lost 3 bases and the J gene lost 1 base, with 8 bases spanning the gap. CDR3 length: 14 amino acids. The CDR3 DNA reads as TGCGCCAGCAGCCAGGGGGCAGGCACAGATACGCAGTATTTT. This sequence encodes CASSQGAGTDTQYF.

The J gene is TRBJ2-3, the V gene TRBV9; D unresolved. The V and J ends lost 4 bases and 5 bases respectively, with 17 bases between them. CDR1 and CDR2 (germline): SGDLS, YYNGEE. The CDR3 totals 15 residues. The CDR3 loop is CASSPNPWSGDTQYF. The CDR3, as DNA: TGTGCCAGCAGCCCAAACCCTTGGTCGGGAGATACGCAGTATTTT. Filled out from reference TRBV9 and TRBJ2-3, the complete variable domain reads DSGVTQTPKHLITATGQRVTLRCSPRSGDLSVYWYQQSLDQGLQFLIQYYNGEERAKGNILERFSAQQFPDLHSELNLSSLELGDSALYFCASSPNPWSGDTQYFGPGTRLTVL.

CDR3 nucleotide sequence: TGTGCCAGCAGCTCCGGGACAGGGGACCGCGAGCAGTACTTC. Translated: CASSSGTGDREQYF. The chain carries TRBV7-9 and TRBJ2-7; 10 positions agree with TRBD1. Per germline, CDR1 SEHNR and CDR2 FQNEAQ (reference sequence). The CDR3 spans 14 residues. With V trimmed by 4 bases and J by 6 bases, 6 bases remained unmatched. The full variable domain, rest sourced from reference TRBV7-9 and TRBJ2-7, is DTGVSQNPRHKITKRGQNVTFRCDPISEHNRLYWYRQTLGQGPEFLTYFQNEAQLEKSRLLSDRFSAERPKGSFSTLEIQRTEQGDSAMYLCASSSGTGDREQYFGPGTRLTVT.

CDR3: CASSLFEGGETQYF. CDR3 nucleotide sequence: TGCGCCAGCAGCTTGTTCGAGGGGGGGGAGACCCAGTACTTC. The chain is built from TRBV5-1 and TRBJ2-5; maybe TRBD2 (7 bases). CDR1 SGHRS and CDR2 YFSETQ come from the germline V gene. The CDR3 is 14 residues long. The ends were cut back, 1 base at V and 5 bases at J, with 12 bases in the middle.